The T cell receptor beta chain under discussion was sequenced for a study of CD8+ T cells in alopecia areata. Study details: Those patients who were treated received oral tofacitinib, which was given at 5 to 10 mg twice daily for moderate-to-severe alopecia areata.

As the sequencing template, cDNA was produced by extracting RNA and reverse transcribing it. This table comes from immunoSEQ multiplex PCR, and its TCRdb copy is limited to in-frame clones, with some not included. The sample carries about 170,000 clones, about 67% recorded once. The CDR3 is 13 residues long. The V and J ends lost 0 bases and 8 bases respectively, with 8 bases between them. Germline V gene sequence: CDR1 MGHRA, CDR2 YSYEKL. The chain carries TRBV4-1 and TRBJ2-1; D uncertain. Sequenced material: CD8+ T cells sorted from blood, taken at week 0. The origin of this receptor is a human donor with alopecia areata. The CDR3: CASSQELPYEQFF. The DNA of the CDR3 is TGCGCCAGCAGCCAAGAACTGCCGTATGAGCAGTTCTTC.